What follows describes a single TCR beta chain. This record comes from a study of patients and donors after allogeneic stem cell transplantation. From the RT-PCR reads, TCRdb called clonotypes with MiXCR, one entry per CDR3 protein. Of 900,000 to 1,000,000 distinct CDR3 sequences in the sample, roughly 18% are singletons; the top ten hold 5% to 6.5%. This CDR3 is built from 11 residues. In germline, CDR1 is SQVTM, CDR2 ANQGSEA. The V gene lost 7 bases and the J gene lost 5 bases, with 10 bases spanning the gap. Sequenced: blood, either unsorted or a sorted T cell fraction (not recorded which). This TCR was recovered from a human donor who was either an allogeneic HSCT recipient or a stem cell or donor lymphocyte infusion donor (not recorded which). It is not recorded whose cells these are; they may come from a transplant donor. The chain uses TRBV29-1 and TRBJ2-3, with D unresolved. This CDR3 reads CSGSLGDTQYF. CDR3 nucleotide sequence: TGCAGCGGATCCCTAGGAGATACGCAGTATTTT.